This T cell receptor (beta chain) was sequenced in a study of identical twins (dated by TCRdb to about 2016). The study in broad terms: TCR alpha and beta repertoires from monozygotic twins, unrelated adults of various ages and cord blood were deep-sequenced to test whether fetal clonotypes persist. Replicate twin experiments were performed at different times using different library preparation protocols to rule out contamination. Here is what the overall study found, with its caveats: In beta out-of-frame sequences, excess twin sharing was weaker, because having fewer shared sequences lowered the signal-to-noise ratio. Zero-insertion analyses could be partly confounded by invariant T cells such as MAIT and iNKT, although diverse VJ usage argued against such confounding for most clonotypes. Because the same donors could not be followed over many years, the conclusions depended on cross-sectional statistical analysis. Abundant cord blood beta clonotypes carried fewer insertions; young adult naive repertoires showed a weaker similar trend, while memory repertoires showed none. In monozygotic twins, recombination models systematically underestimated out-of-frame TCR alpha sharing, but the models matched the sharing seen between unrelated individuals. Compared with coincidental sharing between unrelated individuals, an excess of low generation-probability sequences was observed among out-of-frame TCR alpha sequences shared between twins.

The CDR3 goes from the cysteine to the phenylalanine over 12 residues. This entry keeps only the CDR3 DNA: 36 bases, framed from base 1. V has 5 bases trimmed and J has 11 bases trimmed; junction bases matching no gene number 4. The germline V gene (reference sequence) provides CDR1 SEHNR and CDR2 FQNEAQ. Every donor in the study was a healthy Caucasian. The twin cohort comprised three pairs of female monozygotic twins, all aged about 18 to 29 years. CD4+ and CD8+ T cell populations were isolated with positive isolation kits from Invitrogen. Comments on this clonotype: The antigen it binds to is not known. No base-level quality is on record; no much larger clone is a single base apart.

To prepare the library, 5' RACE was applied. Reads for this sample came from an Illumina HiSeq 2000. Template switching added a universal primer binding site, and the final cDNA carried a unique molecular identifier that allowed TCR cDNA molecules to be counted accurately. Specific primers in the conserved constant-segment region were used to synthesize first-strand cDNA for TCR alpha and beta chains. To control for contamination, each cDNA library was double barcoded with a SMART-Mk sample barcode plus Illumina barcodes. TruSeq adapter sequences and Illumina sample barcodes were added in two successive PCR steps. Sequencing of the TCR alpha and beta cDNA libraries was done on the Illumina HiSeq platform using custom primers. The study's processing was this. MiGEC was used to process raw reads and extract unique molecular identifiers, and MiXCR was used to find CDR3 positions. For each individual, recombination models were inferred using an EM algorithm with the repgenHMM and IGoR tools. The analysis of shared clonotypes was done with the tcR package in R, with sharing normalized by the product of cloneset sizes. To study raw recombination free of thymic and clonal selection effects, out-of-frame nonproductive sequences were analyzed. TCRdb itself trimmed the public reads at Q25 with fastp, ran MiXCR and retained productive beta chains. Merged by CDR3 protein, the rows form single entries marked with the most common genes and DNA. The V and J calls were not made by the authors but by TCRdb's processing. This sample lists roughly 190,000 distinct CDR3 sequences; about a sixth were detected once. The ten largest account for 35% to 45% of the sample.

This same sample was also part of a study on T cells expressing NK-cell markers. According to the second study: Several donors provided sorted CD3+CD56+NKG2C+, CD3+CD56+NKG2C- and CD3+CD56-NKG2C+ T-cell subsets, whose TCR beta-chain repertoires were profiled. Among the eight sequenced donors, only one was HCMV-seronegative, while the other seven were HCMV-seropositive. In several experiments an anti-gammadeltaTCR antibody was added to restrict sorting to alphabetaTCR-expressing T cells. In several donors, the dominant CD3+CD56+NKG2C+ clonotypes ranked among the top 10 CD8+ clonotypes, making up about 1.0-8% of CD8+ T cells. Those dominant clonotypes were again the most abundant among CD3+CD56-NKG2C+ cells in a few donors, at about 25-60.1%. It remained unclear whether the expanded NKG2C-expressing T cell clones were specific for HCMV antigens. All eight donors whose samples were sequenced were randomly selected healthy volunteers, three of them men and five women. HCMV-specific IgG was detected in serum with a commercial ELISA kit to determine HCMV serostatus. MIGEC was used to demultiplex reads and group reads by UMI, and MiTCR was used to assemble and quantify clonotypes. To remove erroneous sequences, TCR cDNA sequences were retained only when supported by two or more reads. Downstream repertoire analysis used the tcR package, and clonotypes were matched across fractions by CDR3 nucleotide sequence plus V segment. VDJmatch was used to annotate antigen specificity against VDJdb, with one amino acid substitution allowed in CDR3.

The source material was CD8+ T cells sorted from blood. Recombination linked TRBV7-9 to TRBJ1-5; 9 junctional bases match TRBD1. This receptor was taken from a woman between 18 and 29 years old in good health. The DNA reads TGTGCCAGCAGCCCCGGGACAGGGTCCCAGCATTTT. Its protein is CASSPGTGSQHF. The full variable domain, with segments outside the CDR3 supplied by the reference TRBV7-9 and TRBJ1-5 proteins, appears as DTGVSQNPRHKITKRGQNVTFRCDPISEHNRLYWYRQTLGQGPEFLTYFQNEAQLEKSRLLSDRFSAERPKGSFSTLEIQRTEQGDSAMYLCASSPGTGSQHFGDGTRLSIL.